Listed below are T cell receptor beta chains from one sample, sequenced in a study of blood T cell repertoires in COVID-19. The table came from immunoSEQ multiplex PCR; TCRdb's copy has only in-frame clones and leaves some out. The table shows approximately 180,000 clones, with around 82% occurring only once. The sample was PBMCs or T cells enriched from blood (not recorded which). These receptors all come from an older woman with acute COVID-19. Each CDR3 is given with its conserved first and last residue. A D gene is named only where the DNA matches it firmly. Clone size is shown for a subset of rows, as once, few, many or a class of expanded clone.

d_call	clone_size	v_call	j_call	cdr3_aa	cdr3_nt
TRBD1	NA	TRBV19	TRBJ1-1	CATRPGTGGTEAFF	TGTGCCACCCGTCCCGGGACAGGGGGCACTGAAGCTTTCTTT
NA	NA	TRBV19	TRBJ1-2	CASSIAFGAVGYTF	TGTGCCAGTAGTATAGCTTTTGGGGCGGTTGGCTACACCTTC
NA	NA	TRBV28	TRBJ1-1	CASSRGVDTEAFF	TGTGCCAGCAGCCGGGGAGTGGACACTGAAGCTTTCTTT
NA	NA	TRBV29-1	TRBJ2-5	CSVGPGEETQYF	TGCAGCGTTGGCCCGGGAGAGGAGACCCAGTACTTC
TRBD1	NA	TRBV5-1	TRBJ2-1	CASTRTGYNEQFF	TGCGCCAGCACCAGGACAGGTTACAATGAGCAGTTCTTC
NA	once	TRBV12-3/TRBV12-4	TRBJ1-2	CASSFGGVSYTF	TGTGCCAGCAGTTTTGGGGGCGTTAGCTACACCTTC
NA	NA	TRBV30	TRBJ1-1	CAWSPRKNTEAFF	TGTGCCTGGAGCCCCAGGAAAAACACTGAAGCTTTCTTT
NA	NA	TRBV7-9	TRBJ1-6	CASSLDRSSYNSPLHF	TGTGCCAGCAGCTTAGACCGGAGCTCCTATAATTCACCCCTCCACTTT
NA	NA	TRBV20-1	TRBJ1-3	CSAPFLDTIYF	TGCAGTGCCCCCTTTTTAGACACCATATATTTT
NA	few	TRBV30	TRBJ2-1	CAWRTTGTHEQFF	TGTGCCTGGAGGACCACAGGTACCCATGAGCAGTTCTTC
NA	NA	TRBV5-8	TRBJ1-6	CASSFSGMGDNSPLHF	TGTGCCAGCAGCTTTTCGGGCATGGGAGATAATTCACCCCTCCACTTT
NA	NA	TRBV11-3	TRBJ2-3	CASSLGAPTDTQYF	TGTGCCAGCAGCTTAGGGGCCCCCACAGATACGCAGTATTTT